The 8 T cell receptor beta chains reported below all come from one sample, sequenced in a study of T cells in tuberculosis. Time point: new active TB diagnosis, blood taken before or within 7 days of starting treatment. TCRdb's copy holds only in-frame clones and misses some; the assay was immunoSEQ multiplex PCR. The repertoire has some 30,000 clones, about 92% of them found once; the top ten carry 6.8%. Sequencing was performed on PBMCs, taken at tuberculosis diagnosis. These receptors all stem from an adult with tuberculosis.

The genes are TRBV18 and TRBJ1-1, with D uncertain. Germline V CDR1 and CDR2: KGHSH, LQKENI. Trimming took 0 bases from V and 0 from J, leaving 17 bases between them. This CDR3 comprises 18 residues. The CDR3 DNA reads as TGTGCCAGCTCACCACCTTCCCCTCTTGGGCTCATGAACACTGAAGCTTTCTTT. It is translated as CASSPPSPLGLMNTEAFF.

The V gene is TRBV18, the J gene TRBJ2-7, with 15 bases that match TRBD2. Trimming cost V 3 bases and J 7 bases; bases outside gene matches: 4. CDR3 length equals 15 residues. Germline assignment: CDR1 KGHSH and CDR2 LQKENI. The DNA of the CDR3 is TGTGCCAGCTCACCCGGACTAGCGGGAGGGGAAGAGCAGTACTTC. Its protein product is CASSPGLAGGEEQYF.

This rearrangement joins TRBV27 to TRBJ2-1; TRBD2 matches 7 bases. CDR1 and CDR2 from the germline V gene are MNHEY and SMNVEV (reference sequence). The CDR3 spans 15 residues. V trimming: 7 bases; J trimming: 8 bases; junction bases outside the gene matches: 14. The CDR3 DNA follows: TGTGCCAGCACCCTCTCAAGGGAGGGGATCCATGAGCAGTTCTTC. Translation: CASTLSREGIHEQFF.

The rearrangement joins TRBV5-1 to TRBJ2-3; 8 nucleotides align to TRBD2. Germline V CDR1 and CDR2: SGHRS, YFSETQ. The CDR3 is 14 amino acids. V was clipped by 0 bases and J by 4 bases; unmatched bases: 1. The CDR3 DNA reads TGCGCCAGCAGCTTGGGCGGGGGGTCAGATACGCAGTATTTT. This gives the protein CASSLGGGSDTQYF.

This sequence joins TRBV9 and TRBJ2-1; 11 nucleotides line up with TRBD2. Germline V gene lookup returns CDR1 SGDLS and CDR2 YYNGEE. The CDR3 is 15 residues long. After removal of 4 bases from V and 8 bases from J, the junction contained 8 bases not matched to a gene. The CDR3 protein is CASSSTSGSNYEQFF. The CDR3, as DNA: TGTGCCAGCAGCTCAACTAGCGGGAGTAACTATGAGCAGTTCTTC.

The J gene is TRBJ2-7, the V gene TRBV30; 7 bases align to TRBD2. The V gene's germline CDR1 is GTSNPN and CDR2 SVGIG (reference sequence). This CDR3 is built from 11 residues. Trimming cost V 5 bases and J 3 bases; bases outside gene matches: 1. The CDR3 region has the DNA TGTGCCTGGTCTAGCGGCTACGAGCAGTACTTC. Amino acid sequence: CAWSSGYEQYF.

The CDR3 reads CASRVASGITDTQYF. CDR3 DNA: TGTGCCAGCAGGGTGGCTAGCGGGATCACAGATACGCAGTATTTT. The V gene is TRBV2, the J gene TRBJ2-3; TRBD2 matches at 9 bases. The CDR3 runs to 15 residues. CDR1 SNHLY and CDR2 FYNNEI come from the germline V gene. With 6 bases clipped from V and 2 bases from J, the junction kept 6 bases outside the gene matches. The full variable domain, its missing parts supplied by reference TRBV2 and TRBJ2-3, is EPEVTQTPSHQVTQMGQEVILRCVPISNHLYFYWYRQILGQKVEFLVSFYNNEISEKSEIFDDQFSVERPDGSNFTLKIRSTKLEDSAMYFCASRVASGITDTQYFGPGTRLTVL.

The CDR3 reads CSVRLARDYGYTF. The CDR3 DNA reads as TGCAGCGTTCGTCTAGCGAGAGACTATGGCTACACCTTC. The chain uses TRBV29-1 and TRBJ1-2; D is unresolved. This CDR3 is built from 13 residues. From germline, CDR1 is SQVTM and CDR2 ANQGSEA. With 5 bases removed from V and 3 bases from J, the gap between germline ends came to 13 bases.